This paragraph reports one T cell receptor beta chain. Germline V gene data show CDR1 as SGHNT and CDR2 as YYREEE (reference sequence). The CDR3 runs to 16 residues. The V and J ends lost 6 bases and 7 bases, in that order; junction bases with no gene match: 13. This entry belongs to a study of shared clonotypes between healthy human individuals. Template for every sorted-subset replicate PCR totaled approximately 0.2 ug DNA, approximately 30,000 T cell genomes. Sequencing used immunoSEQ multiplex PCR; TCRdb keeps in-frame clones, though not all of them. The data contain 400,000 to 600,000 clones, roughly 95% of them singletons.

Sequencing used naive CD4+ T cells sorted from blood. Specified subset: CD45RA+ positively selected. This TCR derives from a woman in her thirties in good health. The chain has TRBV5-4 and TRBJ2-1; TRBD2 agrees at 10 bases. Here the CDR3 DNA reads TGTGCCAGCAAACCACCCGGGACTAGCGCGGGGAATGAGCAGTTCTTC. Its translation: CASKPPGTSAGNEQFF.